The 22 T cell receptor beta chains below come from one sample, sequenced in a study of T cell responses to AZD1222 COVID-19 vaccine. The method was immunoSEQ multiplex PCR; TCRdb's version includes in-frame clones alone and lacks a portion of them. The sample records approximately 100,000 clones, about 95% being singletons. The source was peripheral blood, collected on day 0 of AZD1222 vaccination. The receptors shown here come from an adult in good health.

CDR3 residues: CAWSGATAPATEAFF. The CDR3 bases are TGTGCCTGGAGTGGAGCAACAGCTCCGGCGACTGAAGCTTTCTTT. The genes are TRBV30 and TRBJ1-1, with D hard to call. Germline V gene data show CDR1 as GTSNPN and CDR2 as SVGIG (reference sequence). Trimming took 1 base from V and 5 from J, leaving 17 bases between them. This CDR3 contains 15 residues.

This chain connects TRBV6-1 to TRBJ1-1, with a possible D match to TRBD1 (6 bases). CDR3 size: 14 residues. CDR1 MNHNS and CDR2 SASEGT come from the germline V gene. V gave up 0 bases and J gave up 6 bases, with 11 bases separating them. The CDR3 DNA reads as TGTGCCAGCAGTGAAGCTCTTCGGGGGCCTGAAGCTTTCTTT. As protein: CASSEALRGPEAFF.

V usage is TRBV5-4 and J usage is TRBJ1-3; 10 bases map to TRBD1. Germline CDR1 reads SGHNT; CDR2 reads YYREEE (reference sequence). The CDR3 has 17 residues. J was trimmed by 3 bases and V by 0 bases; bases with no gene match: 6. The CDR3 loop is CASSLGQGAQIGNTIYF. DNA of the CDR3: TGTGCCAGCAGCTTGGGACAGGGGGCGCAGATTGGAAACACCATATATTTT.

This chain joins TRBV3-1 (or the pseudogene TRBV3-2) and TRBJ2-1; a weak D match, TRBD2 (5 bases). V lost 1 base, J lost 1 base, and 11 bases lay in between. The CDR3 sequence is 16 residues long. CDR1 and CDR2 from the germline V gene are LGHDT and YNNKEL (reference sequence). CDR3 in DNA: TGTGCCAGCAGCCAAGCCGGACTGAGATCCTACAATGAGCAGTTCTTC. Residues: CASSQAGLRSYNEQFF.

This chain joins TRBV11-1 and TRBJ1-3; D uncertain. The germline V and J ends were trimmed by 4 bases and 4 bases, with 5 bases remaining between them. The CDR3 contains 12 residues. The germline CDR1 and CDR2 sequences are SGHAT and FQDESV (reference sequence). CDR3 sequence (DNA): TGTGCCAGCAGCTCACAGGGAAACACCATATATTTT. Its translation is CASSSQGNTIYF. Using reference TRBV11-1 and TRBJ1-3 for the parts outside the CDR3, the full variable domain is EAEVAQSPRYKITEKSQAVAFWCDPISGHATLYWYRQILGQGPELLVQFQDESVVDDSQLPKDRFSAERLKGVDSTLKIQPAELGDSAMYLCASSSQGNTIYFGEGSWLTVV.

The rearrangement links TRBV6-6 to TRBJ2-3; 7 positions match TRBD2. Germline V gene sequence: CDR1 MNHNY, CDR2 SVGAGI (reference sequence). Germline trimming cut 7 bases from V and 1 base from J; bases unmatched to any gene: 5. CDR3 length: 14 residues. The CDR3 nucleotides read TGTGCCAGCACCTGGACTAGTCGCACAGATACGCAGTATTTT. Encoded protein: CASTWTSRTDTQYF.

The chain joins TRBV6-6 to TRBJ1-1; D remains ambiguous. The V gene lost 0 bases and the J gene lost 0 bases, with 5 bases spanning the gap. CDR1 is MNHNY and CDR2 is SVGAGI in the germline V gene (reference sequence). The CDR3 is 14 residues long. Here the CDR3 reads CASSYSHLNTEAFF. CDR3 in DNA: TGTGCCAGCAGTTACTCACACTTGAACACTGAAGCTTTCTTT.

This sequence joins TRBV4-1 and TRBJ2-5; possible D gene TRBD2, 6 bases. Germline-derived CDR1 and CDR2 are MGHRA and YSYEKL. The CDR3 is 15 amino acids. Trimming left V 0 bases short and J 6 bases short, with 14 bases between. The CDR3 DNA is TGCGCCAGCAGCCAAGACCTGCAGGGAGGAAAGACCCAGTACTTC. The encoded protein is CASSQDLQGGKTQYF.

The chain couples TRBV11-2 to TRBJ1-2; D may be TRBD1 (5 bases). The CDR3 has 16 residues. V was cut by 5 bases and J by 8 bases, with 24 bases left in between. CDR1 SGHAT and CDR2 FQNNGV come from the germline V gene. In nucleotides, the CDR3 is TGTGCCAGCAGCGCAATTCCCGGGACCCAAGCAGGGGGCTACACCTTC. Residues: CASSAIPGTQAGGYTF. The whole variable domain, filled in from reference TRBV11-2 and TRBJ1-2, reads EAGVAQSPRYKIIEKRQSVAFWCNPISGHATLYWYQQILGQGPKLLIQFQNNGVVDDSQLPKDRFSAERLKGVDSTLKIQPAKLEDSAVYLCASSAIPGTQAGGYTFGSGTRLTVV.

This chain joins TRBV2 and TRBJ2-3, with 10 bases fitting TRBD2. J lost 3 bases, V lost 5 bases, and 5 bases had no gene match. The CDR3 extends over 15 amino acids. Germline-derived CDR1 and CDR2 are SNHLY and FYNNEI. CDR3 protein: CASSQTSGMTDTQYF. DNA of the CDR3: TGTGCCAGCAGTCAAACTAGCGGGATGACAGATACGCAGTATTTT. Together with reference TRBV2 and TRBJ2-3, the CDR3 gives the full variable domain: EPEVTQTPSHQVTQMGQEVILRCVPISNHLYFYWYRQILGQKVEFLVSFYNNEISEKSEIFDDQFSVERPDGSNFTLKIRSTKLEDSAMYFCASSQTSGMTDTQYFGPGTRLTVL.

The CDR3 nucleotides are TGTGCCAGCAGTTACACCGGCAATTCACCCCTCCACTTT. This sequence encodes CASSYTGNSPLHF. The chain employs TRBV6-2 or TRBV6-3 and TRBJ1-6; D call uncertain. V was trimmed by 2 bases and J by 7 bases, leaving 6 bases between them. The CDR3 is made up of 13 amino acids. The germline V gene encodes CDR1 MNHEY and CDR2 SVGEGT.

This chain uses TRBV7-2 with TRBJ2-7, with 7 bases lining up with TRBD1. The ends lost 3 bases at V and 3 bases at J; junction bases unmatched: 5. Germline assignment: CDR1 SGHTA and CDR2 FQGNSA. This CDR3 region has 14 residues. CDR3 amino acids: CASSFRQGSYEQYF. CDR3 nucleotide sequence: TGTGCCAGCAGCTTCAGACAGGGAAGCTACGAGCAGTACTTC.

The chain links TRBV15 to TRBJ2-7; 10 bases are a match to TRBD1. J lost 6 bases, V lost 5 bases, and 10 bases had no gene match. Germline V gene data show CDR1 as LNHNV and CDR2 as YYDKDF (reference sequence). This CDR3 has 15 amino acids. CDR3 in DNA: TGTGCCACCAGCCCCGGCGGGACAGGGGATCTCGAGCAGTACTTC. It is translated as CATSPGGTGDLEQYF.

Concerning this clone: One end of the junction is discordant with germline, which a read error may explain. The genes are TRBV9 and TRBJ2-5, with 7 bases aligning to TRBD2. The germline gives CDR1 SGDLS, CDR2 YYNGEE. The CDR3 runs 17 residues. CDR3 sequence reads: CASSVAVGTTSQDTQYF. For the CDR3, the DNA is TGTGCCAGCAGCGTAGCTGTTGGGACTACGTCGCAAGATACCCAGTACTTC.

The rearrangement uses TRBV6-2 or TRBV6-3 and TRBJ1-5; D possibly corresponds to TRBD1 (6 bases). CDR1 and CDR2 from the germline V gene are MNHEY and SVGEGT. Trimming pared 2 bases from V and 5 bases from J, leaving 13 bases between. The CDR3 totals 15 residues. CDR3 amino acids: CASSYLTGTYQPQHF. CDR3 in DNA: TGTGCCAGCAGTTACCTCACAGGGACCTATCAGCCCCAGCATTTT.

This chain links TRBV5-5 with TRBJ1-2; no firm D call. The CDR3 loop spans 15 amino acids. Germline lookup yields CDR1 SGHKS and CDR2 YYEKEE (reference sequence). Trimming stripped 4 bases from V and 4 bases from J, with 17 bases between. The CDR3 coding sequence is TGTGCCAGCAGCCTCTCGTCGGTACAGAGCTATGGCTACACCTTC. Residues: CASSLSSVQSYGYTF. Full variable domain (remainder filled in from reference TRBV5-5 and TRBJ1-2): DAGVTQSPTHLIKTRGQQVTLRCSPISGHKSVSWYQQVLGQGPQFIFQYYEKEERGRGNFPDRFSARQFPNYSSELNVNALLLGDSALYLCASSLSSVQSYGYTFGSGTRLTVV.

V usage is TRBV6-1 and J usage is TRBJ1-3; D gene unclear. Germline V CDR1 and CDR2: MNHNS, SASEGT. The CDR3 length is 14 residues. V was pared by 2 bases and J by 3 bases, with 8 bases between. The CDR3 DNA is TGTGCCAGCAGTGAATCCCCGGGTGGAAACACCATATATTTT. It encodes CASSESPGGNTIYF.

The chain combines TRBV7-9 with TRBJ1-2; TRBD1 matches 7 bases. V was clipped by 1 base and J by 4 bases; unmatched bases: 6. This CDR3 comprises 15 residues. In germline, CDR1 is SEHNR, CDR2 FQNEAQ (reference sequence). Written as DNA, the CDR3 is TGTGCCAGCAGCTTAGAGGTGACAGGGTCCTATGGCTACACCTTC. Its translation is CASSLEVTGSYGYTF.

This rearrangement joins TRBV5-1 to TRBJ2-5; possibly TRBD2 for D (6 bases). Germline V CDR1 and CDR2: SGHRS, YFSETQ. CDR3 length: 14 residues. V was pared by 0 bases and J by 3 bases, with 9 bases between. The CDR3 region is CASSLGLGKETQYF. CDR3 DNA: TGCGCCAGCAGCTTGGGACTAGGGAAAGAGACCCAGTACTTC. Full variable domain (rest looked up from reference TRBV5-1 and TRBJ2-5): KAGVTQTPRYLIKTRGQQVTLSCSPISGHRSVSWYQQTPGQGLQFLFEYFSETQRNKGNFPGRFSGRQFSNSRSEMNVSTLELGDSALYLCASSLGLGKETQYFGPGTRLLVL.

The chain is built from TRBV5-1 and TRBJ2-1, with TRBD2 as a possible D gene (5 bases). CDR3 size: 15 residues. Germline loops: CDR1 SGHRS, CDR2 YFSETQ. The V end was cut by 1 base, the J end by 2 bases, with 10 bases between. The CDR3 nucleotides read TGCGCCAGCAGCTTGTTTAGGGAGACCTACAATGAGCAGTTCTTC. Amino acids: CASSLFRETYNEQFF.

V and J are TRBV6-1 and TRBJ1-4; tentatively, D is TRBD1 (5 bases). Germline V gene sequence: CDR1 MNHNS, CDR2 SASEGT. V gave up 2 bases and J gave up 8 bases, with 9 bases separating them. The length of the CDR3 is 13 residues. Here the CDR3 reads CASSERQREKLFF. CDR3 bases: TGTGCCAGCAGTGAACGACAGCGGGAAAAACTGTTTTTT.

The gene calls are TRBV14 and TRBJ2-1; 8 positions match TRBD2. CDR1 is SGHDN, CDR2 FVKESK, per germline. There are 18 residues in the CDR3. The ends lost 0 bases at V and 4 bases at J; junction bases unmatched: 11. CDR3 residues: CASSQDWGQSGRYNEQFF. CDR3 nucleotides: TGTGCCAGCAGCCAAGATTGGGGGCAAAGCGGGAGATACAATGAGCAGTTCTTC.